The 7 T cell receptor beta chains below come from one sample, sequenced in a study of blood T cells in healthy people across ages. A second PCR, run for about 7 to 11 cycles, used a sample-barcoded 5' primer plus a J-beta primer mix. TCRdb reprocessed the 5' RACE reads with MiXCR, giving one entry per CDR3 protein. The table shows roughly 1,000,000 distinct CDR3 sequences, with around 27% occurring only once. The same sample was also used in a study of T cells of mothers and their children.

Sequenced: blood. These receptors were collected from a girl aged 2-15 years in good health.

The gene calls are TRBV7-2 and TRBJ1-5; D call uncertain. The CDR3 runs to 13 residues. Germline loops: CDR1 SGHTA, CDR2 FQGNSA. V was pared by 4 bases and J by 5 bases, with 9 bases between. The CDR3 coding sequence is TGTGCCAGCAGCTCCGACGACCATCAGCCCCAGCATTTT. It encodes CASSSDDHQPQHF. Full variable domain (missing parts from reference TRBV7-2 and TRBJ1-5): GAGVSQSPSNKVTEKGKDVELRCDPISGHTALYWYRQSLGQGLEFLIYFQGNSAPDKSGLPSDRFSAERTGGSVSTLTIQRTQQEDSAVYLCASSSDDHQPQHFGDGTRLSIL.

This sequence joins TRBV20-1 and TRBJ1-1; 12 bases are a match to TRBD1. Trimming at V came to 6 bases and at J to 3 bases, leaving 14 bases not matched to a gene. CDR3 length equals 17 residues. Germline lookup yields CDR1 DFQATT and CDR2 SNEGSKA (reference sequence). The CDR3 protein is CSADYRDRGLVDTEAFF. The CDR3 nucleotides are TGCAGTGCCGATTATCGGGACAGGGGGCTGGTTGACACTGAAGCTTTCTTT.

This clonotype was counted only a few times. The CDR3 sequence: CASSYGGPDTQYF. The CDR3 region has the DNA TGTGCCAGCAGTTACGGGGGTCCAGATACGCAGTATTTT. The J gene is TRBJ2-3, the V gene TRBV6-6; D is perhaps TRBD1 or TRBD2 (5 bases each). From germline, CDR1 is MNHNY and CDR2 SVGAGI (reference sequence). Trimming pared 2 bases from V and 4 bases from J, leaving 7 bases between. The CDR3 spans 13 residues.

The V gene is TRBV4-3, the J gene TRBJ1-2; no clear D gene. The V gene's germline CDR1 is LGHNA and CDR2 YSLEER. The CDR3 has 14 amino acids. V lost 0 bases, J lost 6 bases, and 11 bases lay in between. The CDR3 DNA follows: TGCGCCAGCAGCCAAGATCGGATCCCAAATGGCTACACCTTC. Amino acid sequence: CASSQDRIPNGYTF.

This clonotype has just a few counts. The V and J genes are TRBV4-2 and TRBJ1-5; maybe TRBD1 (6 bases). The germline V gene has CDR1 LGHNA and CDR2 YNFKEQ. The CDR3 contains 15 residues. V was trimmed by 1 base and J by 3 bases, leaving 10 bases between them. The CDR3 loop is CASSQVGQTNQPQHF. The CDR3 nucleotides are TGTGCCAGCAGCCAAGTCGGACAGACCAATCAGCCCCAGCATTTT.

Written as DNA, the CDR3 is TGTGCCAGCAGTTACGTCCAGGGGTCCCGATACGAGCAGTACTTC. Translation gives CASSYVQGSRYEQYF. V usage is TRBV6-6 and J usage is TRBJ2-1; possible D gene TRBD1, 6 bases. The J call may be mistaken, given a closer DNA end match to TRBJ2-7. The CDR3 covers 15 residues. Germline CDR1 and CDR2: MNHNY and SVGAGI (reference sequence).

For the CDR3, the DNA is TGCAGCGTTTTCAGAGGCAATGAGCAGTTCTTC. It codes for CSVFRGNEQFF. The chain links TRBV29-1 to TRBJ2-1; no clear D gene. This CDR3 has 11 amino acids. Germline V gene sequence: CDR1 SQVTM, CDR2 ANQGSEA. The V end lost 5 bases, the J end lost 6 bases, and 8 bases lay between the germline ends.